A single sample is the source of the 13 T cell receptor beta chains below, sequenced in a study of blood T cells in healthy people across ages (dated by TCRdb to between 2014 and 2017). Receptors were amplified or captured by 5' RACE. TCRdb lists the instrument as Illumina HiSeq 2500. A second PCR of about 7 to 12 cycles was run with a J-beta primer mix and a sample-barcoded 5' primer. In TCRdb, the public reads were trimmed at Q25 with fastp and aligned with MiXCR, with productive beta chains retained. CDR3 protein duplicates are merged, each entry listing the most common genes and DNA. A total of around 780,000 distinct CDR3 sequences appear in this sample, approximately 53% of them only once. The top ten hold about a quarter of the sample. The sequenced material came from blood. Receptor source: a man in his forties in good health.

This chain uses TRBV21-1 with TRBJ2-7. TRBV21-1 is a recognized pseudogene. This CDR3 comprises 10 residues. The CDR3 DNA follows: TGTGCCAGACGTCATGGCGAGCAGTACTTC. Its translation is CARRHGEQYF.

About this clonotype itself: At one boundary the junction diverges from the germline segment, which might be a read error. The genes are TRBV11-2 and TRBJ2-4; the match to TRBD2 covers 7 bases. The CDR3 extends over 13 amino acids. CDR1 and CDR2 (germline): SGHAT, FQNNGV. CDR3 residues: CSSSPTGGEEQYF. The CDR3 DNA reads as TGTTCCAGCAGCCCCACGGGAGGTGAAGAGCAGTACTTC.

This chain connects TRBV15 to TRBJ1-5; the D is unclear. Trimming shortened V by 1 base and J by 5 bases, and 12 bases separated the two germline ends. CDR3 length: 15 residues. From germline, CDR1 is LNHNV and CDR2 YYDKDF (reference sequence). The CDR3 coding sequence is TGTGCCACCAGCAGAGTAAGAGGTGGATATCAGCCCCAGCATTTT. It yields the protein CATSRVRGGYQPQHF.

CDR3 amino acids: CASSVGPLNQPQHF. The CDR3, as DNA: TGCGCCAGCAGCGTGGGTCCCTTGAATCAGCCCCAGCATTTT. The chain joins TRBV5-1 to TRBJ1-5; D gene uncertain. The germline V gene has CDR1 SGHRS and CDR2 YFSETQ. The CDR3 is 14 amino acids. Trimming left V 4 bases short and J 4 bases short, with 12 bases between.

With regard to this clonotype: This may be a read error, as it is one base from a much larger clone. This likely comes from a read error, as the CDR3 has no conserved phenylalanine or tryptophan at its end. The chain combines TRBV6-2 or TRBV6-3 with TRBJ2-6; no definite D call. Looked up from germline, CDR1 is MNHEY and CDR2 is SVGEGT. V lost 2 bases and J lost 6, with 8 bases in between. The CDR3 has 14 amino acids. CDR3 residues: CASSYGEEANVLTL. CDR3 coding DNA: TGTGCCAGCAGTTACGGGGAAGAGGCCAACGTCCTGACTTTA.

This clonotype has more than one count but fewer than ten. This chain joins TRBV12-3 or TRBV12-4 and TRBJ1-5; 7 nucleotides align to TRBD1. This CDR3 has 15 amino acids. The trim removed 1 base at V and 3 bases at J, leaving 3 bases unmatched. Written as DNA, the CDR3 is TGTGCCAGCAGTTTAGGGACAGGATTCAATCAGCCCCAGCATTTT. Encoded protein: CASSLGTGFNQPQHF.

This clonotype was counted between two and nine times. The chain is built from TRBV24-1 and TRBJ1-1; D might be TRBD1 (5 bases). From germline, CDR1 is KGHDR and CDR2 SFDVKD. The CDR3 contains 15 residues. Trimming stripped 5 bases from V and 5 bases from J, with 17 bases between. This CDR3 reads CATSAGRGLGTEAFF. The DNA for the CDR3 is TGTGCCACCAGTGCCGGCCGGGGCCTCGGGACTGAAGCTTTCTTT.

The chain couples TRBV7-2 to TRBJ2-5, with 10 positions matching TRBD2. Germline trimming cut 5 bases from V and 5 bases from J; bases unmatched to any gene: 11. The CDR3 totals 16 residues. Germline loops: CDR1 SGHTA, CDR2 FQGNSA. The CDR3: CASSRPGLASRETQYF. The CDR3 coding sequence is TGTGCCAGCAGCCGCCCGGGACTAGCGTCGAGGGAGACCCAGTACTTC. Full variable domain (missing parts from reference TRBV7-2 and TRBJ2-5): GAGVSQSPSNKVTEKGKDVELRCDPISGHTALYWYRQSLGQGLEFLIYFQGNSAPDKSGLPSDRFSAERTGGSVSTLTIQRTQQEDSAVYLCASSRPGLASRETQYFGPGTRLLVL.

This clonotype was observed a few times. This CDR3 is CASSQDGKGREQYF. The CDR3 DNA reads as TGCGCCAGCAGCCAAGATGGGAAAGGGCGCGAGCAGTACTTC. The chain carries TRBV4-1 and TRBJ2-7; D gene unclear. CDR1 is MGHRA and CDR2 is YSYEKL in the germline V gene. Trimming shortened V by 0 bases and J by 6 bases, and 12 bases separated the two germline ends. The CDR3 is 14 residues long.

This chain joins TRBV12-3 or TRBV12-4 and TRBJ1-2; TRBD1 might be the D (6 bases). The CDR3 is made up of 16 amino acids. V lost 5 bases and J lost 1, with 17 bases in between. CDR3 DNA: TGTGCCAGCAGTGGTATTGACAGGACCAATAACTATGGCTACACCTTC. It specifies CASSGIDRTNNYGYTF.

This clonotype was seen a handful of times. The chain uses TRBV24-1 and TRBJ2-4; maybe TRBD2 (6 bases). Trimming took off 4 bases at V and 1 base at J, with 10 bases between the two ends. Germline V gene lookup returns CDR1 KGHDR and CDR2 SFDVKD. The CDR3 spans 15 residues. For the CDR3, the DNA is TGTGCCACCAGTGAGGGGGGAGCGGCCAAAAACATTCAGTACTTC. As protein: CATSEGGAAKNIQYF.

This clonotype was observed a few times. The V call is TRBV20-1, the J call TRBJ2-3, with 10 positions matching TRBD1. V trimming: 2 bases; J trimming: 4 bases; junction bases outside the gene matches: 3. Germline-derived CDR1 and CDR2 are DFQATT and SNEGSKA (reference sequence). This CDR3 comprises 14 residues. The CDR3 coding sequence is TGCAGTGCTAGACTGACAGGGGGCGCAGATACGCAGTATTTT. It is translated as CSARLTGGADTQYF.

V and J are TRBV5-1 and TRBJ2-1; 9 positions match TRBD1. The CDR3 is 19 amino acids. V gave up 0 bases and J gave up 7 bases; unmatched junction bases: 17. CDR1 and CDR2 from the germline V gene are SGHRS and YFSETQ. The CDR3: CASSLARDRDFEGWNEQFF. CDR3 DNA sequence: TGCGCCAGCAGCTTGGCCCGGGACAGGGATTTTGAGGGTTGGAATGAGCAGTTCTTC.